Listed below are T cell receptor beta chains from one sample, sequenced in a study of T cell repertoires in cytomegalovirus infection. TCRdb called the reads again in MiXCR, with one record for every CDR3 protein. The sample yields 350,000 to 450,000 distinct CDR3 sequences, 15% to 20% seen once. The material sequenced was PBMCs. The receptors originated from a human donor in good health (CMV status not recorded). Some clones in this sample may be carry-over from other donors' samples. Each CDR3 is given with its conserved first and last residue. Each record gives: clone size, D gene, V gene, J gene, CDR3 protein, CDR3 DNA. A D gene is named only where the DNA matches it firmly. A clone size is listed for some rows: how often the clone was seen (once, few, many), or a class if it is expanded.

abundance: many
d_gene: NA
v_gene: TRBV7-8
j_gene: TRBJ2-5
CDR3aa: CASSAHRDFLRETQYF
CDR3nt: TGTGCCAGCAGCGCCCACCGGGACTTCCTAAGAGAGACCCAGTACTTC

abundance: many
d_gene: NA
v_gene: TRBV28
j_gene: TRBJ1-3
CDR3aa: CASSRIPGGPGGNTIYF
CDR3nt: TGTGCCAGCAGTAGGATCCCGGGAGGGCCGGGAGGAAACACCATATATTTT

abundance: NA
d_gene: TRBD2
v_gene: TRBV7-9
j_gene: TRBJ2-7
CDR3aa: CASQGLAGYGWTYEQYF
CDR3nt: TGTGCCAGCCAAGGACTAGCGGGTTATGGTTGGACCTACGAGCAGTACTTC

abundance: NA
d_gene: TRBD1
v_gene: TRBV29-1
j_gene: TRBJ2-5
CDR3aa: CSDVGQGAVETQYF
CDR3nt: TGCAGCGACGTAGGACAGGGGGCGGTGGAGACCCAGTACTTC

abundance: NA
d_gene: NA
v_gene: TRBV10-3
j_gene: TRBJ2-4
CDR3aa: CAVAEDNLAKNIQYF
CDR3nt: TGTGCCGTAGCGGAGGACAACCTAGCCAAAAACATTCAGTACTTC

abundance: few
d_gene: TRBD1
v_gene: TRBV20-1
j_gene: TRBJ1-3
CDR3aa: CSAKKGAGYGNTIYF
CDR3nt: TGCAGTGCAAAGAAGGGGGCGGGTTATGGAAACACCATATATTTT

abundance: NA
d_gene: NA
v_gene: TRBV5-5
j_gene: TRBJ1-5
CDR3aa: CASSLMARGRGQPQHF
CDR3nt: TGTGCCAGCAGCTTGATGGCCAGGGGAAGGGGACAGCCCCAGCATTTT

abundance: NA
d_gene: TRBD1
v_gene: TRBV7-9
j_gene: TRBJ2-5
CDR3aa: CASSRGTGQGTETQYF
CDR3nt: TGTGCCAGCAGCCGAGGAACGGGACAGGGAACAGAGACCCAGTACTTC

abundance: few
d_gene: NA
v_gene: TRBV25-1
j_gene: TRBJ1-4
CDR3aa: CASSAILGQSNEKLFF
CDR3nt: TGTGCCAGCAGTGCCATCCTCGGACAGTCTAATGAAAAACTGTTTTTT

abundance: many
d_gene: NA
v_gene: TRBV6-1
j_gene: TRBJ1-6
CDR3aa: CASSEDRTPGYSSPLHF
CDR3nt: TGTGCCAGCAGTGAAGACAGGACCCCGGGCTATAGTTCACCCCTCCACTTT

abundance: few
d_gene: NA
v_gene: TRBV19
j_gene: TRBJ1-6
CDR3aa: CASSIDPKARSPLHF
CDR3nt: TGTGCCAGTAGTATAGATCCAAAAGCCAGATCACCCCTCCACTTT

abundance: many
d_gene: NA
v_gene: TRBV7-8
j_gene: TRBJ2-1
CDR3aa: CASSLYLTGNSEQFF
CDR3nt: TGTGCCAGCAGCCTTTACCTTACAGGGAACAGTGAGCAGTTCTTC

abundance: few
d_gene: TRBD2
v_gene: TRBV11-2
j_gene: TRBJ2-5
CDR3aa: CASNLEVAGGPETQYF
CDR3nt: TGTGCCAGCAACTTAGAAGTAGCGGGAGGGCCTGAGACCCAGTACTTC

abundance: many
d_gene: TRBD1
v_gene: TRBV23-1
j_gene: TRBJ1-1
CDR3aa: CASSHSTLTGGMNTEAFF
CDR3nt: TGCGCCAGCAGTCATTCTACCCTGACAGGGGGCATGAACACTGAAGCTTTCTTT

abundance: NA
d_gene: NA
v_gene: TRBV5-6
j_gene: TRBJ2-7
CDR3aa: CASSLWSSYEQYF
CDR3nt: TGTGCCAGCAGCCTCTGGAGCTCCTACGAGCAGTACTTC

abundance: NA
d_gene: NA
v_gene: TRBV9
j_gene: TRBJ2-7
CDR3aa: CASSSREGGSSYEQYF
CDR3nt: TGTGCCAGCAGCTCCCGAGAAGGAGGTAGCTCCTACGAGCAGTACTTC

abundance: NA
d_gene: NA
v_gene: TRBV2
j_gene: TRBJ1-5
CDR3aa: CASLTQEGQPQHF
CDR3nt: TGTGCCAGCCTGACCCAGGAGGGCCAGCCCCAGCATTTT

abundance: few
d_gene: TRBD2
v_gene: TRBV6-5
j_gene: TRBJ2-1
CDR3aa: CASSSQGVAGVNEQFF
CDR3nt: TGTGCCAGCAGTTCCCAAGGCGTAGCGGGAGTTAATGAGCAGTTCTTC

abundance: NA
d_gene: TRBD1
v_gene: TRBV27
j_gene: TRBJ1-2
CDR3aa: CASRPSDRAHGYTF
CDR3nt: TGTGCCAGCAGACCCTCCGACAGGGCCCACGGCTACACCTTC

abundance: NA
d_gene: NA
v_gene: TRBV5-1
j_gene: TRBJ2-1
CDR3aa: CASSLVVGPYNEQFF
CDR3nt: TGCGCCAGCAGCTTGGTTGTGGGACCATACAATGAGCAGTTCTTC

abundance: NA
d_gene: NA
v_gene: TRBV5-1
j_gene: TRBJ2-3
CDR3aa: CASSLEGYTDTQYF
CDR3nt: TGCGCCAGCAGCTTGGAGGGGTACACAGATACGCAGTATTTT

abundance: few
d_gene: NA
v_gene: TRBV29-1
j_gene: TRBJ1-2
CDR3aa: CSVDRANYGYTF
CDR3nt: TGCAGCGTTGATCGGGCGAACTATGGCTACACCTTC

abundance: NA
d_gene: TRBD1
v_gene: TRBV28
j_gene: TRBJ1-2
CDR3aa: CASTRNLGQGADGYTF
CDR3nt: TGTGCCAGCACGCGAAACCTGGGACAGGGGGCAGACGGCTACACCTTC

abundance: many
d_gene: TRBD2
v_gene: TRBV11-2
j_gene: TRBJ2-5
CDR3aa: CASSSSSGGKETQYF
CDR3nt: TGTGCCAGCAGCTCCTCAAGCGGGGGTAAAGAGACCCAGTACTTC

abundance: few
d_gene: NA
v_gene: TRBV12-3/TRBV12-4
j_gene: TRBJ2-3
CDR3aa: CASRYEAESTDTQYF
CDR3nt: TGTGCCAGCAGGTATGAGGCGGAGAGCACAGATACGCAGTATTTT

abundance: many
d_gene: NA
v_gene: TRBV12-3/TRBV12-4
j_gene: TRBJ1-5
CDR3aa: CASSLRKNQPQHF
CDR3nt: TGTGCCAGCAGTTTACGGAAAAATCAGCCCCAGCATTTT

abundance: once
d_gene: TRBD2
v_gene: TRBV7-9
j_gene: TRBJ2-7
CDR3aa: CASSSLAGLYEQYF
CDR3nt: TGTGCCAGCAGCTCACTAGCGGGCCTCTACGAGCAGTACTTC

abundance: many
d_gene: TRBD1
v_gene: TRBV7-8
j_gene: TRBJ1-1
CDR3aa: CASSLARGRYTEAFF
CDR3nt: TGTGCCAGCAGCTTAGCGAGGGGGCGGTACACTGAAGCTTTCTTT

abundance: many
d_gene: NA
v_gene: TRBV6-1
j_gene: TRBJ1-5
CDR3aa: CASRDPEGSNQPQHF
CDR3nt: TGTGCCAGCAGGGACCCGGAAGGGAGCAATCAGCCCCAGCATTTT

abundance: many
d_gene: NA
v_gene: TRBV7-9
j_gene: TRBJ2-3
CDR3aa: CASSSTRSYTDTQYF
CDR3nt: TGTGCCAGCAGCTCAACCCGTAGTTACACAGATACGCAGTATTTT

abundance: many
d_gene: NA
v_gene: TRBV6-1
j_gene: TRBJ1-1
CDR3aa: CASTRQVDTEAFF
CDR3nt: TGTGCCAGCACGCGACAGGTCGACACTGAAGCTTTCTTT

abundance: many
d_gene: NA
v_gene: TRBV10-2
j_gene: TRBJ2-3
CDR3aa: CASSESGHTQYF
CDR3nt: TGCGCCAGCAGTGAGTCTGGGCATACGCAGTATTTT

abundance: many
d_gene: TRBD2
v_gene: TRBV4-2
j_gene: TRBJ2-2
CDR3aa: CASSQDPGLAGTGELFF
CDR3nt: TGTGCCAGCAGCCAAGATCCCGGACTAGCGGGAACCGGGGAGCTGTTTTTT

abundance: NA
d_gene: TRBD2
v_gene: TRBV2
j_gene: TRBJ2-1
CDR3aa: CASSGPGTSGIRTSYNEQFF
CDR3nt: TGTGCCAGCAGTGGCCCCGGGACTAGCGGGATACGAACCTCCTACAATGAGCAGTTCTTC

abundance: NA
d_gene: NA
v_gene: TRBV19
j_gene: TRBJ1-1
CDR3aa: CASTTRGPNTEAFF
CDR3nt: TGTGCCAGTACGACCCGGGGGCCGAACACTGAAGCTTTCTTT

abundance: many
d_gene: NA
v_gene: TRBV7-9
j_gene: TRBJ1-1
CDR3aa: CASSTGRRGTEAFF
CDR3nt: TGTGCCAGCAGCACGGGCCGGCGGGGCACTGAAGCTTTCTTT

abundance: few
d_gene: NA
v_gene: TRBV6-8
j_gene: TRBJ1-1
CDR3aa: CASTPTRINSLAFF
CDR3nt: TGTGCCAGCACCCCCACGCGGATCAATAGTTTGGCTTTCTTT

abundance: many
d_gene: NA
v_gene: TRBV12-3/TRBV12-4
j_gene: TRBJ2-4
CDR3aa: CASSFTRNIQYF
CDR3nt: TGTGCCAGCAGTTTCACTCGAAACATTCAGTACTTC

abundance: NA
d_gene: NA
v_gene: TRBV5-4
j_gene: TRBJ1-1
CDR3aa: CASSKGQNTEAFF
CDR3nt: TGTGCCAGCAGCAAGGGACAGAACACTGAAGCTTTCTTT

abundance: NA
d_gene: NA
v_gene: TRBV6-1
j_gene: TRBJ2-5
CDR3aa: CASSEKVETQYF
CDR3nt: TGTGCCAGCAGTGAAAAAGTGGAGACCCAGTACTTC

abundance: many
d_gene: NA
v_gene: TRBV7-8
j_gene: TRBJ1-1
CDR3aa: CASSLNSHTEAFF
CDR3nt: TGTGCCAGCAGCCTCAACAGTCACACTGAAGCTTTCTTT

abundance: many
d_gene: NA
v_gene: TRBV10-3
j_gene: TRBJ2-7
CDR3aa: CAITGTDTHEQYF
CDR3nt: TGTGCCATCACGGGGACCGACACCCACGAGCAGTACTTC

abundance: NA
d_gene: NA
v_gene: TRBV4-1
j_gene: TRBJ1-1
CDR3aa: CASSQGGVRGRNTEAFF
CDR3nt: TGCGCCAGCAGCCAAGGGGGGGTTCGGGGACGGAACACTGAAGCTTTCTTT

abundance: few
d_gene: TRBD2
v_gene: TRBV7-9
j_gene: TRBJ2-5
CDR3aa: CASSIGLAQETQYF
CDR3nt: TGTGCCAGCAGCATAGGACTAGCCCAAGAGACCCAGTACTTC

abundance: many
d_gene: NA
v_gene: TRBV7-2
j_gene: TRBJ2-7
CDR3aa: CASSLGSPLTYEQYF
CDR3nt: TGTGCCAGCAGCTTAGGATCTCCATTAACCTACGAGCAGTACTTC

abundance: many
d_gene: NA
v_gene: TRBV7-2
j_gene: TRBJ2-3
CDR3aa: CASSLAGVGGTDTQYF
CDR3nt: TGTGCCAGCAGCTTAGCGGGCGTAGGGGGGACAGATACGCAGTATTTT

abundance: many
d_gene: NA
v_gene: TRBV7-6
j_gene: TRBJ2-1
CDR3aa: CASSLVQQGYYNEQFF
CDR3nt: TGTGCCAGCAGCTTAGTCCAACAGGGTTACTACAATGAGCAGTTCTTC

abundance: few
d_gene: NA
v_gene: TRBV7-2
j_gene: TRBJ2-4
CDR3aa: CASGLGNIQYF
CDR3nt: TGTGCCAGCGGTCTAGGAAACATTCAGTACTTC

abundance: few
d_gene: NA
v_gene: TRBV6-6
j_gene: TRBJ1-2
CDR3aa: CASSGNIWSHYGYTF
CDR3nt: TGTGCCAGCAGCGGTAATATATGGTCTCACTATGGCTACACCTTC

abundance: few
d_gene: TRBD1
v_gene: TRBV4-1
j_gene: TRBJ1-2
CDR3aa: CASSQEEGENRGRDSYTF
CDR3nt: TGCGCCAGCAGCCAAGAAGAAGGGGAAAACAGGGGGCGGGACAGCTACACCTTC

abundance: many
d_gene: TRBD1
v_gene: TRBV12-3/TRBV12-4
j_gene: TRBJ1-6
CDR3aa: CASSLGGQGVRSPLHF
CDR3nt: TGTGCCAGCAGTCTAGGGGGACAGGGTGTTCGGTCACCCCTCCACTTT

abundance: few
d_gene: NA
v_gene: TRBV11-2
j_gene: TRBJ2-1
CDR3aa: CASRPHGSSSYNEQFF
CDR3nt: TGTGCCAGCAGGCCACATGGGAGCAGCTCCTACAATGAGCAGTTCTTC

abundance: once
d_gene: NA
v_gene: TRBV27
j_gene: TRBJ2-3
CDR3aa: CASSLAPAGTDTQYF
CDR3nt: TGTGCCAGCAGTTTAGCCCCAGCGGGCACAGATACGCAGTATTTT

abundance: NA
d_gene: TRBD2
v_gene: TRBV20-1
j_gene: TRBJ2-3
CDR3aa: CSAIPLAGGPGDTQYF
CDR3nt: TGCAGTGCTATACCCTTAGCGGGGGGGCCCGGAGATACGCAGTATTTT

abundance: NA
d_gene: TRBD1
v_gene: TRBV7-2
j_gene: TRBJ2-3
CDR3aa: CASSTAGGDTQYF
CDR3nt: TGTGCCAGCAGTACAGCAGGGGGAGATACGCAGTATTTT

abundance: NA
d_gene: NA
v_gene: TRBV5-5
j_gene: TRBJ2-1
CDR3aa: CASSWFRNNEQFF
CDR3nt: TGTGCCAGCAGCTGGTTCCGGAACAATGAGCAGTTCTTC

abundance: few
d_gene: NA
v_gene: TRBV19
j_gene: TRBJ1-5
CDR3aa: CATSWGGNQPQHF
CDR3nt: TGTGCCACTAGTTGGGGGGGCAATCAGCCCCAGCATTTT

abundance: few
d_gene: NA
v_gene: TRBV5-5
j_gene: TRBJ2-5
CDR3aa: CASSLVTHQETQYF
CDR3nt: TGTGCCAGCAGCTTGGTGACCCACCAAGAGACCCAGTACTTC

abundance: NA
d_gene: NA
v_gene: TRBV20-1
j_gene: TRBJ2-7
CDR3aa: CSARDYRSYEQYF
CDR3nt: TGCAGTGCTAGAGACTACAGATCCTACGAGCAGTACTTC